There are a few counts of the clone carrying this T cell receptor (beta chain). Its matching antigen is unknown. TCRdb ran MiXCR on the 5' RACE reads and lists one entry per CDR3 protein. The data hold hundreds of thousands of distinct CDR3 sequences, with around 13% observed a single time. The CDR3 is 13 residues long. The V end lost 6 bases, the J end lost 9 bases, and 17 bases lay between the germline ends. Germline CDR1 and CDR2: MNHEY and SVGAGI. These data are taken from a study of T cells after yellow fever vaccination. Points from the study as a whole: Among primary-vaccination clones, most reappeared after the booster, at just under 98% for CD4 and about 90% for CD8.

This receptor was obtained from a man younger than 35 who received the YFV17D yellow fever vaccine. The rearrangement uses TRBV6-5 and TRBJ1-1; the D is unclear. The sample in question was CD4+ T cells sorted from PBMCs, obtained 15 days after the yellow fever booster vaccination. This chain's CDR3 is CASRGILGSQAFF. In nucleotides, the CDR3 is TGTGCCAGCAGAGGGATTCTGGGCTCTCAAGCTTTCTTT.